The next 30 T cell receptor beta chains were all read from a single sample in a study of blood T cell repertoires in COVID-19. The data were produced by immunoSEQ multiplex PCR, yet TCRdb's version contains in-frame clones alone and is incomplete. The sample shows approximately 150,000 clones, around 90% of them seen only once. The specimen sequenced was peripheral blood. The receptors come from a man aged 45-60 years who had recovered from COVID-19.

This sequence joins TRBV5-6 and TRBJ2-3; 11 bases line up with TRBD2. Germline V gives CDR1 SGHDT, CDR2 YYEEEE. The V segment lost 4 bases and the J segment 6 bases; nucleotides outside the gene matches: 1. This CDR3 is built from 13 residues. The CDR3 nucleotides are TGTGCCAGCAGCCCTAGCGGGGGGGATACGCAGTATTTT. Translated, it gives CASSPSGGDTQYF. Variable domain in full (rest from reference TRBV5-6 and TRBJ2-3): DAGVTQSPTHLIKTRGQQVTLRCSPKSGHDTVSWYQQALGQGPQFIFQYYEEEERQRGNFPDRFSGHQFPNYSSELNVNALLLGDSALYLCASSPSGGDTQYFGPGTRLTVL.

This rearrangement joins TRBV19 to TRBJ1-1; D might be TRBD1 (6 bases). CDR1 and CDR2 from the germline V gene are LNHDA and SQIVND (reference sequence). This CDR3 region has 15 residues. Trimming took 7 bases from V and 0 from J, leaving 15 bases between them. Here the CDR3 reads CASKRGGILNTEAFF. As DNA, the CDR3 is TGTGCCAGTAAAAGGGGGGGAATCCTGAACACTGAAGCTTTCTTT.

The chain joins TRBV10-2 to TRBJ2-5; D perhaps matches TRBD1 (5 bases). The CDR3 runs to 14 residues. Germline V gene data show CDR1 as WSHSY and CDR2 as SAAADI. V lost 2 bases and J 4 bases, leaving 11 bases between the germline ends. CDR3 loop: CASSELAGRETQYF. The CDR3 DNA reads TGCGCCAGCAGTGAGCTGGCAGGGCGAGAGACCCAGTACTTC.

The chain recombines TRBV7-9 with TRBJ1-3; 7 bases are a match to TRBD1. Germline-derived CDR1 and CDR2 are SEHNR and FQNEAQ (reference sequence). V lost 4 bases and J lost 0; bases outside the gene matches: 9. The CDR3 is 17 amino acids. CDR3 in DNA: TGTGCCAGCAGCTCCGGGACAGTCCTTTTCTCTGGAAACACCATATATTTT. The encoded protein is CASSSGTVLFSGNTIYF.

The J gene is TRBJ1-2, the V gene TRBV28; TRBD1 agrees at 7 bases. This CDR3 has 13 amino acids. V lost 3 bases to trimming and J lost 8 bases; unmatched junction nucleotides: 6. Germline V gene lookup returns CDR1 MDHEN and CDR2 SYDVKM. The CDR3 coding sequence is TGTGCCAGCAGTTTCACCCGGGACAGAGGCTACACCTTC. Encoded protein: CASSFTRDRGYTF.

The J gene is TRBJ2-2, the V gene TRBV21-1; the tabulated D call, TRBD2, remains unverified against the DNA. TRBV21-1 is a known pseudogene. This CDR3 is 16 amino acids long. This chain's CDR3 is CASRLRGPGPTGELFF. CDR3 nucleotides: TGTGCCAGCCGACTCAGAGGGCCAGGCCCCACCGGGGAGCTGTTTTTT.

V and J are TRBV6-2 or TRBV6-3 and TRBJ1-6, with 8 bases that match TRBD1. Germline V CDR1 and CDR2: MNHEY, SVGEGT. The CDR3 is 13 residues long. The junction had 2 bases not matched to a gene; V was cut back by 6 bases and J by 7 bases. CDR3 in amino acids: CASSRQGNSPLHF. CDR3 DNA sequence: TGTGCCAGCAGCCGACAGGGGAATTCACCCCTCCACTTT.

This chain links TRBV6-5 with TRBJ2-7, with 7 bases that match TRBD2. Germline CDR1 MNHEY, CDR2 SVGAGI. This CDR3 comprises 14 residues. V lost 5 bases to trimming and J lost 2 bases; unmatched junction nucleotides: 6. As DNA, the CDR3 is TGTGCCAGCAGTCCGAGCGGGGTGCCCTACGAGCAGTACTTC. Translation: CASSPSGVPYEQYF.

The chain uses TRBV7-7 and TRBJ2-1; D is perhaps TRBD2 (5 bases). V was clipped by 2 bases and J by 6 bases, with 8 bases between them. CDR3 length: 13 amino acids. Germline values: CDR1 SSHAT, CDR2 FNYEAQ (reference sequence). The CDR3 loop is CASSLKGGNEQFF. The CDR3 bases are TGTGCCAGCAGCTTAAAAGGAGGCAATGAGCAGTTCTTC.

This clone showed up just once. V usage is TRBV6-5 and J usage is TRBJ1-3, with TRBD1 as a possible D gene (5 bases). Trimming stripped 5 bases from V and 0 bases from J, with 11 bases between. Per germline, CDR1 MNHEY and CDR2 SVGAGI. This CDR3 spans 15 amino acids. CDR3 DNA: TGTGCCAGCAGTCGGGGGGGGAGCTCTGGAAACACCATATATTTT. Amino acids: CASSRGGSSGNTIYF.

The rearrangement links TRBV5-4 to TRBJ2-2, with TRBD1 matching 9 bases. Germline-derived CDR1 and CDR2 are SGHNT and YYREEE (reference sequence). The CDR3 extends over 16 amino acids. J gave up 4 bases and V 2 bases, and 6 bases lay outside the gene matches. The CDR3 sequence is CASSLQGAGGTGELFF. In DNA form, the CDR3 reads TGTGCCAGCAGCTTACAGGGGGCTGGGGGCACCGGGGAGCTGTTTTTT.

J is TRBJ2-2 and V is TRBV3-1 (or the pseudogene TRBV3-2), with 7 bases aligning to TRBD2. Per germline, CDR1 LGHDT and CDR2 YNNKEL (reference sequence). The CDR3 runs 16 residues. Trimming took 1 base from V and 0 from J; bases not matched to a gene: 2. The CDR3 coding sequence is TGTGCCAGCAGCCAAGCTAGCGGAGCGAACACCGGGGAGCTGTTTTTT. Translation gives CASSQASGANTGELFF.

Concerning this clone: A junction boundary mismatches the germline segment, possibly from a read error. The chain couples TRBV7-2 to TRBJ1-5; 7 bases align to TRBD1. Germline CDR1 SGHTA, CDR2 FQGNSA. The CDR3 is made up of 18 amino acids. The CDR3 loop reads CASTLRGTGTVENQPQHF. For the CDR3, the DNA is TGTGCCAGCACCTTAAGGGGAACCGGGACAGTTGAGAATCAGCCCCAGCATTTT. Drawing the rest from reference TRBV7-2 and TRBJ1-5, the complete variable domain is GAGVSQSPSNKVTEKGKDVELRCDPISGHTALYWYRQSLGQGLEFLIYFQGNSAPDKSGLPSDRFSAERTGGSVSTLTIQRTQQEDSAVYLCASTLRGTGTVENQPQHFGDGTRLSIL.

The chain has TRBV10-3 and TRBJ2-1; D possibly corresponds to TRBD2 (5 bases). The CDR3 spans 14 residues. Trimming removed 4 bases at V and 1 base at J, with 8 bases between. Germline-derived CDR1 and CDR2 are ENHRY and SYGVKD. The CDR3 DNA sequence: TGTGCCATCAGTGGTACGGGGTCCTACAATGAGCAGTTCTTC. Translated: CAISGTGSYNEQFF.

V is TRBV29-1 and J is TRBJ2-3; no reliable D call. This CDR3 has 12 amino acids. Trimming removed 7 bases at V and 1 base at J, with 9 bases between. Germline CDR1 reads SQVTM; CDR2 reads ANQGSEA. The CDR3 DNA is TGCAGCGCGGATCTCGGCACAGATACGCAGTATTTT. It is translated as CSADLGTDTQYF.

The gene calls are TRBV2 and TRBJ2-7; 7 bases align to TRBD2. The CDR3 length is 15 residues. Germline CDR1 SNHLY, CDR2 FYNNEI. With 0 bases clipped from V and 7 bases from J, the junction kept 9 bases outside the gene matches. The DNA for the CDR3 is TGTGCCAGCAGTGAAGCGATCGGGGGGAGAGGGGAGCAGTACTTC. Protein sequence: CASSEAIGGRGEQYF.

The chain links TRBV19 to TRBJ1-3, with a tentative D call TRBD1 (5 bases). The CDR3 spans 17 residues. CDR1 LNHDA and CDR2 SQIVND come from the germline V gene (reference sequence). V was cut by 3 bases and J by 0 bases, with 15 bases left in between. The CDR3 protein is CASSMGRGSYSGNTIYF. The CDR3 coding sequence is TGTGCCAGTAGTATGGGGCGGGGCTCATACTCTGGAAACACCATATATTTT. Combining the CDR3 with reference TRBV19 and TRBJ1-3 gives the whole variable domain DGGITQSPKYLFRKEGQNVTLSCEQNLNHDAMYWYRQDPGQGLRLIYYSQIVNDFQKGDIAEGYSVSREKKESFPLTVTSAQKNPTAFYLCASSMGRGSYSGNTIYFGEGSWLTVV.

This clone was seen more than once but under ten times. The V gene is TRBV11-2, the J gene TRBJ2-3, with D possibly TRBD2 on 6 matching bases. Trimming left V 5 bases short and J 6 bases short, with 18 bases between. The length of the CDR3 is 15 residues. Germline CDR1 and CDR2: SGHAT and FQNNGV. CDR3 loop: CASSPAVRGRDTQYF. Written as DNA, the CDR3 is TGTGCCAGCAGCCCAGCCGTCCGGGGGAGGGATACGCAGTATTTT.

The chain joins TRBV3-1 (or the pseudogene TRBV3-2) to TRBJ2-5, with 10 bases identical to TRBD1. CDR3 size: 17 residues. The trim removed 4 bases at V and 4 bases at J, leaving 12 bases unmatched. Germline V gene lookup returns CDR1 LGHDT and CDR2 YNNKEL (reference sequence). CDR3: CASSRRTGGQGGETQYF. The CDR3 nucleotides read TGTGCCAGCAGCCGGAGGACAGGGGGTCAAGGTGGAGAGACCCAGTACTTC.

J is TRBJ2-7 and V is TRBV5-1, with 12 bases that match TRBD2. The CDR3 covers 15 residues. Germline V gives CDR1 SGHRS, CDR2 YFSETQ. Trimming cost V 4 bases and J 5 bases; bases outside gene matches: 7. The CDR3 spells CASSLGTSGSHEQYF. CDR3 DNA: TGCGCCAGCAGCCTGGGGACTAGCGGGTCCCACGAGCAGTACTTC.

The chain recombines TRBV3-1 (or the pseudogene TRBV3-2) with TRBJ1-1, with a possible D match to TRBD1 (6 bases). Germline CDR1 is LGHDT and CDR2 is YNNKEL (reference sequence). The CDR3 sequence is 15 residues long. Trimming took 2 bases from V and 6 from J, leaving 16 bases between them. The CDR3 nucleotides are TGTGCCAGCAGCCAACAAACAGGGAATTTGGCTGAAGCTTTCTTT. As protein: CASSQQTGNLAEAFF.

This clone turned up a few times. J is TRBJ2-3 and V is TRBV6-1, with 12 bases identical to TRBD2. With V trimmed by 0 bases and J by 8 bases, 6 bases remained unmatched. CDR1 is MNHNS and CDR2 is SASEGT in the germline V gene. CDR3 size: 16 residues. CDR3: CASSEALAGGPSTQYF. DNA for the CDR3: TGTGCCAGCAGTGAAGCGCTAGCGGGGGGGCCTAGTACGCAGTATTTT.

The chain recombines TRBV6-2 or TRBV6-3 with TRBJ2-7; TRBD2 agrees at 10 bases. CDR1 MNHEY and CDR2 SVGEGT come from the germline V gene. The CDR3 sequence is 16 residues long. J was trimmed by 7 bases and V by 2 bases; bases with no gene match: 11. The CDR3 region is CASSYGLAGVSGEQYF. In nucleotides, the CDR3 is TGTGCCAGCAGTTACGGGCTAGCGGGAGTCTCAGGGGAGCAGTACTTC.

This clone was seen just once. The chain recombines TRBV9 with TRBJ1-1; D is unresolved. Germline assignment: CDR1 SGDLS and CDR2 YYNGEE. The V gene lost 6 bases and the J gene lost 0 bases, with 15 bases spanning the gap. This CDR3 contains 15 residues. The CDR3 nucleotides read TGTGCCAGCATCCCTCAGGTTAACATGAACACTGAAGCTTTCTTT. This gives the protein CASIPQVNMNTEAFF.

The CDR3 bases are TGTGCCTGGAGTGTACTAGCGGGGGGGACCTACGAGCAGTACTTC. As protein: CAWSVLAGGTYEQYF. The rearrangement joins TRBV30 to TRBJ2-7, with 13 bases lining up with TRBD2. Germline V lookup: CDR1 GTSNPN, CDR2 SVGIG (reference sequence). The CDR3 spans 15 residues. V trimming: 0 bases; J trimming: 2 bases; junction bases outside the gene matches: 1.

V gene TRBV21-1 combines with J gene TRBJ2-5; the table's D call, TRBD1, was not checked against the DNA. TRBV21-1 is listed as a pseudogene. This CDR3 contains 13 residues. CDR3 bases: TGTGCCAGCAGCAAAGAGGGGTTAGAGACCCAGTACTTC. The encoded protein is CASSKEGLETQYF.

The J gene is TRBJ2-7, the V gene TRBV28; TRBD2 aligns across 7 bases. After removal of 8 bases from V and 0 bases from J, the junction contained 1 base not matched to a gene. The V gene's germline CDR1 is MDHEN and CDR2 SYDVKM. The CDR3 length is 12 residues. The CDR3 is CASGGGSYEQYF. The CDR3 coding sequence is TGTGCCAGCGGGGGGGGCTCCTACGAGCAGTACTTC.

The CDR3 here is CASSVLQGSQPQHF. CDR3 coding DNA: TGTGCCAGCAGTGTCCTCCAGGGTAGTCAGCCCCAGCATTTT. This chain uses TRBV2 with TRBJ1-5; weak D call: TRBD1 (5 bases). Germline V lookup: CDR1 SNHLY, CDR2 FYNNEI. The CDR3 has 14 residues. Trimming took 4 bases from V and 6 from J, leaving 13 bases between them.

The rearrangement joins TRBV11-2 to TRBJ2-7; D perhaps matches TRBD2 (6 bases). CDR1 is SGHAT and CDR2 is FQNNGV in the germline V gene. V lost 5 bases and J lost 1, with 15 bases in between. The CDR3 totals 15 residues. Written as DNA, the CDR3 is TGTGCCAGCAGCCCACGCGGGACTGGATCCTACGAGCAGTACTTC. Its protein product is CASSPRGTGSYEQYF.

The J gene is TRBJ1-1, the V gene TRBV7-9; no clear D. Trimming took off 1 base at V and 7 bases at J, with 13 bases between the two ends. The germline V gene encodes CDR1 SEHNR and CDR2 FQNEAQ (reference sequence). The CDR3 is 14 residues long. CDR3 amino acids: CASSLEGRRDEAFF. CDR3 bases: TGTGCCAGCAGCTTAGAAGGCAGGCGGGATGAAGCTTTCTTT. Looking up the rest from reference TRBV7-9 and TRBJ1-1 gives the full variable domain: DTGVSQNPRHKITKRGQNVTFRCDPISEHNRLYWYRQTLGQGPEFLTYFQNEAQLEKSRLLSDRFSAERPKGSFSTLEIQRTEQGDSAMYLCASSLEGRRDEAFFGQGTRLTVV.